A single T cell receptor (beta chain) is shown here with its context. The data are from a study of blood T cell repertoires in COVID-19. Study-level background: The samples span acute and convalescent COVID-19 from the United States, Italy and Spain. PBMCs, B-cell-depleted T cells, or T cells were the source of the cDNA or gDNA that made up the material.

Trimming at V came to 3 bases and at J to 2 bases, leaving 5 bases not matched to a gene. The CDR3 is 15 amino acids. Germline V CDR1 and CDR2: SGHAT, FQNNGV. Original analysis: Reference gene primer amplification gave estimated nucleated cell counts. Assay used: immunoSEQ multiplex PCR; TCRdb lists only in-frame clones, some missing. That table furnishes V, J and clone size, whereas the DNA furnished D and trimming. The top ten clones hold 3% to 3.5% of a sample with roughly 150,000 clones, 75% to 90% of them seen once. Sequenced: peripheral blood. The source is a woman aged 60-75 years with active COVID-19. The rearrangement uses TRBV11-2 and TRBJ2-7, with TRBD1 identical over 9 bases. The CDR3 bases are TGTGCCAGCAGCTTGGGGACAGGGAGCCCCTACGAGCAGTACTTC. It codes for CASSLGTGSPYEQYF. Full variable domain (outside the CDR3, taken from reference TRBV11-2 and TRBJ2-7): EAGVAQSPRYKIIEKRQSVAFWCNPISGHATLYWYQQILGQGPKLLIQFQNNGVVDDSQLPKDRFSAERLKGVDSTLKIQPAKLEDSAVYLCASSLGTGSPYEQYFGPGTRLTVT.